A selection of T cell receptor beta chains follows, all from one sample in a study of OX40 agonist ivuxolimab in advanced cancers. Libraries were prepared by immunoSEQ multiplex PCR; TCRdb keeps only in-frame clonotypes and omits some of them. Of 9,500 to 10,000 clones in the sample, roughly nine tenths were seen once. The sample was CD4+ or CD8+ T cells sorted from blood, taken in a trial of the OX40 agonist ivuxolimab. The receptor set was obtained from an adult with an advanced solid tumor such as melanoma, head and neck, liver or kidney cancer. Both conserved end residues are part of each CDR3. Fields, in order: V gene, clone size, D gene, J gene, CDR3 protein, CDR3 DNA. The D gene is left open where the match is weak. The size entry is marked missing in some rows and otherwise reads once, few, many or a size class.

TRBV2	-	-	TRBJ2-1	CASSRGPGASYNEQFF	TGTGCCAGCAGTAGGGGACCGGGAGCCTCCTACAATGAGCAGTTCTTC
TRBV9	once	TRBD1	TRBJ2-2	CASSVGQGSTGELFF	TGTGCCAGCAGCGTAGGACAGGGTAGCACCGGGGAGCTGTTTTTT
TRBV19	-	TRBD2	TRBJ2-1	CASTSRQDTSGMSGEQFF	TGTGCCAGTACAAGCCGACAGGACACTAGCGGGATGTCAGGTGAGCAGTTCTTC
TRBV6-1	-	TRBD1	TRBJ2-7	CASSEEGGPYEQYF	TGTGCCAGCAGTGAAGAAGGGGGCCCCTACGAGCAGTACTTC
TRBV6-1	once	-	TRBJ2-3	CASSEGVSDTQYF	TGTGCCAGCAGTGAAGGAGTATCAGATACGCAGTATTTT
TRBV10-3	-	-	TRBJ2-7	CAISDGGDPYEQYF	TGTGCCATCAGTGATGGCGGGGACCCCTACGAGCAGTACTTC
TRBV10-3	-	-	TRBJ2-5	CAIRTGPGETQYF	TGTGCCATCAGGACGGGACCAGGGGAGACCCAGTACTTC
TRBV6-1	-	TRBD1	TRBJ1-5	CASSGETGDNQPQHF	TGTGCCAGCAGTGGGGAAACAGGGGACAATCAGCCCCAGCATTTT
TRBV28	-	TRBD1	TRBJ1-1	CASSLGTVGDTEAFF	TGTGCCAGCAGTTTGGGGACAGTGGGGGACACTGAAGCTTTCTTT
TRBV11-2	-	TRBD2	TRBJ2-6	CASSLAPAGGGANVLTF	TGTGCCAGCAGCTTAGCCCCGGCGGGAGGTGGGGCCAACGTCCTGACTTTC
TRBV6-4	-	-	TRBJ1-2	CASSDPIKGYTF	TGTGCCAGCAGTGACCCGATCAAAGGCTACACCTTC
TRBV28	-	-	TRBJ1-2	CASSLVGQVLTF	TGTGCCAGCAGTTTAGTCGGCCAGGTCCTGACCTTC
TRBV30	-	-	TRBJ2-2	CAWTGEGELFF	TGTGCCTGGACTGGGGAGGGGGAGCTGTTTTTT
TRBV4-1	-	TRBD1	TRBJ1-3	CASSQRDRGGNTIYF	TGCGCCAGCAGCCAGAGGGACAGGGGAGGAAACACCATATATTTT
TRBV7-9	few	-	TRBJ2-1	CASSLVSEQFF	TGTGCCAGCAGCTTGGTTTCTGAGCAGTTCTTC
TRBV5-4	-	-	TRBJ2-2	CASSAADRNTGELFF	TGTGCCAGCAGCGCCGCGGACAGGAACACCGGGGAGCTGTTTTTT
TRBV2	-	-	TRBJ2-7	CASSGVMQWRDSRYEQYF	TGTGCCTCCTCCGGGGTTATGCAATGGCGAGACAGTAGATACGAGCAGTACTTC
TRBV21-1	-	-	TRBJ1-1	CATETQLNTEAFF	TGTGCCACCGAGACACAGTTGAACACTGAAGCTTTCTTT
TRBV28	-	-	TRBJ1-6	CASSSGFHNSPLHF	TGTGCCAGCAGTTCGGGCTTCCATAATTCACCCCTCCACTTT
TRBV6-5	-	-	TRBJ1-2	CASSAAPPYGYTF	TGTGCCAGCAGTGCGGCCCCCCCCTATGGCTACACCTTC
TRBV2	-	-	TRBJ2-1	CASSDPSVYNEQFF	TGTGCCAGCAGTGACCCTAGCGTCTACAATGAGCAGTTCTTC
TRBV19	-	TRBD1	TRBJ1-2	CASKPTGGANYGYTF	TGTGCCAGTAAGCCTACAGGGGGCGCAAACTATGGCTACACCTTC
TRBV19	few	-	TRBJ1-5	CASSIDLWVQPQHF	TGTGCCAGTAGTATAGATCTATGGGTTCAGCCCCAGCATTTT
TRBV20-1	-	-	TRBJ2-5	CSAPSWETQYF	TGCAGTGCCCCGAGTTGGGAGACCCAGTACTTC
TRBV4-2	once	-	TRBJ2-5	CASSQDSRGETQYF	TGTGCCAGCAGCCAAGATTCGAGGGGAGAGACCCAGTACTTC
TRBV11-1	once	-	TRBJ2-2	CASSPTGLYTGELFF	TGTGCCAGCAGCCCCACTGGACTTTACACCGGGGAGCTGTTTTTT
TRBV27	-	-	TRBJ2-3	CASRDGYTDTQYF	TGTGCCAGCCGGGACGGATACACAGATACGCAGTATTTT
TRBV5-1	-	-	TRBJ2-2	CASSLWEGTGELFF	TGCGCCAGCAGCCTATGGGAAGGAACCGGGGAGCTGTTTTTT
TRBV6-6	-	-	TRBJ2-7	CASRTDGSSYEQYF	TGTGCCAGCAGGACAGATGGATCCTCCTACGAGCAGTACTTC
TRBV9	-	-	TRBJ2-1	CASSPGVWGEQFF	TGTGCCAGCAGCCCTGGGGTCTGGGGTGAGCAGTTCTTC
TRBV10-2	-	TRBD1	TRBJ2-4	CASSESGDRANIQYF	TGCGCCAGCAGTGAGTCTGGGGACAGGGCCAACATTCAGTACTTC
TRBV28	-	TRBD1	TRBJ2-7	CASRTGVNEQYF	TGTGCCAGCAGGACAGGGGTGAACGAGCAGTACTTC
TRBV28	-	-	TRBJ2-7	CASTRPSKGFYEQYF	TGTGCCAGCACCCGACCTAGCAAGGGATTCTACGAGCAGTACTTC
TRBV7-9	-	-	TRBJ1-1	CASSLLAGRSTEAFF	TGTGCCAGCAGCTTACTCGCAGGGAGGAGCACTGAAGCTTTCTTT
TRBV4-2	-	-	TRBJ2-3	CASSQESPAGNADTQYF	TGTGCCAGCAGCCAAGAGAGCCCGGCAGGGAATGCAGATACGCAGTATTTT
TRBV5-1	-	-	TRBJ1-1	CASSSQGNMNTEAFF	TGCGCCAGCAGCAGCCAGGGAAACATGAACACTGAAGCTTTCTTT
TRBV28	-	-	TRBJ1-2	CASRNYRVSYTF	TGTGCCAGCAGAAACTACAGGGTTAGCTACACCTTC
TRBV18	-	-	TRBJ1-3	CASSHDTGNTIYF	TGTGCCAGCTCACACGACACTGGAAACACCATATATTTT
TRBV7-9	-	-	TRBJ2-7	CASKGRGRYEQYF	TGTGCCAGCAAGGGTAGGGGCCGCTACGAGCAGTACTTC
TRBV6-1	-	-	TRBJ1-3	CASSEVGTALSGNTIYF	TGTGCCAGCAGTGAAGTTGGGACTGCGCTCTCTGGAAACACCATATATTTT
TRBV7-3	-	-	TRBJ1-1	CASSTGRLAEAFF	TGTGCCAGCAGCACAGGAAGGTTGGCTGAAGCTTTCTTT
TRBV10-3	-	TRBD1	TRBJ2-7	CATVGGAPYEQYF	TGTGCCACGGTAGGGGGCGCCCCCTACGAGCAGTACTTC
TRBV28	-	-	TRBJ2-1	CASRLRGASINYNEQFF	TGTGCCAGCAGACTACGGGGGGCCTCTATTAACTACAATGAGCAGTTCTTC
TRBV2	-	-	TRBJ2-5	CASIEVGLRETQYF	TGTGCCAGCATCGAAGTGGGGTTAAGAGAGACCCAGTACTTC
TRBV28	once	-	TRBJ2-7	CASTGAHEQYF	TGTGCCAGCACAGGGGCCCACGAGCAGTACTTC
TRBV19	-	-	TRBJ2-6	CASSYGIPGANVLTF	TGTGCCAGTAGTTACGGGATACCTGGGGCCAACGTCCTGACTTTC
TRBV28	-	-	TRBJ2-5	CASTLLRGGAQETQYF	TGTGCCAGCACCCTCCTGCGGGGTGGGGCCCAAGAGACCCAGTACTTC
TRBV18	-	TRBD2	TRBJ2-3	CASSKTSGTDTQYF	TGTGCCAGCTCTAAAACTAGCGGCACAGATACGCAGTATTTT
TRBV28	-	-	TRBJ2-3	CASSGGPSTDTQYF	TGTGCCAGCAGCGGCGGGCCTAGCACAGATACGCAGTATTTT
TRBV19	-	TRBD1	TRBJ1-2	CASSQTDRADYGYTF	TGTGCCAGTAGTCAAACGGACAGGGCTGACTATGGCTACACCTTC
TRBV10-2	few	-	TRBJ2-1	CASSAASVYDEQFF	TGCGCCAGCAGTGCTGCTAGCGTTTACGATGAGCAGTTCTTC
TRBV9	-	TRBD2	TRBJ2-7	CASSPRRLAGGSYEQYF	TGTGCCAGCAGCCCGCGCCGACTAGCGGGAGGATCCTACGAGCAGTACTTC
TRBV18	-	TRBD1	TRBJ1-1	CASSVSRTGTEAFF	TGTGCCAGCTCAGTGAGCAGGACAGGCACTGAAGCTTTCTTT
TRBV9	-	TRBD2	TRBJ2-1	CASSVAPAGGYNEQFF	TGTGCCAGCAGCGTAGCCCCGGCGGGAGGGTACAATGAGCAGTTCTTC
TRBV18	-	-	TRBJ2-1	CASLDFSPDNEQFF	TGTGCCAGCTTAGACTTCTCGCCCGACAATGAGCAGTTCTTC